This T cell receptor beta chain was sequenced in a study of regulatory T cells in long-lasting Graves disease. Study in general: Over 5 years of antithyroid drugs with positive TSH receptor antibodies was taken to mean persistent Graves' disease.

V was pared by 5 bases and J by 6 bases, with 14 bases between. Germline CDR1 is SEHNR and CDR2 is FQNEAQ (reference sequence). The length of the CDR3 is 13 residues. Investigators prepared the TCR beta libraries by applying iRepertoire HTBI primers and Arm-PCR of CDR3 regions. TCRdb used MiXCR to reprocess the multiplex PCR reads, holding one entry per CDR3 protein. The repertoire holds 400,000 to 500,000 distinct CDR3 sequences, with around a fifth as singletons. Notes on the study in general: Persistent patients had more shared public clonotypes (approximately 2,700) than new patients (about 870). Persistent cases of Graves' showed reduced TCR diversity relative to newly diagnosed patients.

Regarding time point: persistent/refractory GD, antithyroid drugs over 5 years with positive TRAb. Making the TCR library involved RNA that had been extracted from PBMCs. Many counts were recorded for this clonotype. Its antigen is undetermined. The specimen was peripheral blood mononuclear cells (PBMCs), collected when the disease was refractory, from a patient treated with antithyroid drugs. The V call is TRBV7-9, the J call TRBJ2-7, with D possibly matching TRBD1 (6 bases). This receptor was identified in a female donor with Graves disease. CDR3 sequence reads: CASSAVTGSEQYF. The CDR3 coding sequence is TGTGCCAGCAGCGCGGTGACAGGAAGCGAGCAGTACTTC. The variable domain in full, completed from reference TRBV7-9 and TRBJ2-7, reads DTGVSQNPRHKITKRGQNVTFRCDPISEHNRLYWYRQTLGQGPEFLTYFQNEAQLEKSRLLSDRFSAERPKGSFSTLEIQRTEQGDSAMYLCASSAVTGSEQYFGPGTRLTVT.